This TCR beta chain appears in the sequencing data of a study of metastatic and nonmetastatic thyroid tumors. About the research overall: Malignant thyroid and benign thyroid patients provided blood and tumor or nodule tissue whose repertoires were compared.

This clone was observed at least ten times. The target antigen is unknown. After removal of 7 bases from V and 4 bases from J, the junction contained 8 bases not matched to a gene. This CDR3 has 15 amino acids. In germline, CDR1 is MNHNS, CDR2 SASEGT. Before thyroid surgery, none of the patients had received any treatment. Authors' analysis steps: For papillary thyroid cancer, a distant-metastasis classifier was constructed from CDR3 differences observed across clinicopathological groups. TCRdb re-called the PCR reads via MiXCR. TCRdb, not the original authors, processed these V and J calls. The sample has roughly 5,100 clones; about 22% are singletons. Study observations and caveats: Patients with malignant thyroid tumors reportedly had significantly higher TCR beta diversity than those with benign nodules, in blood and tumor.

V usage is TRBV6-1 and J usage is TRBJ1-3; 9 bases are shared with TRBD1. Sample: tumor tissue. The clonotype was recovered from a male donor with papillary thyroid cancer or a benign thyroid nodule (not recorded which). Some clones in this sample may be carry-over from other donors' samples. The CDR3 is CASKRDRDVGNTIYF. The CDR3 bases are TGTGCCAGCAAACGGGACAGGGACGTCGGAAACACCATATATTTT.